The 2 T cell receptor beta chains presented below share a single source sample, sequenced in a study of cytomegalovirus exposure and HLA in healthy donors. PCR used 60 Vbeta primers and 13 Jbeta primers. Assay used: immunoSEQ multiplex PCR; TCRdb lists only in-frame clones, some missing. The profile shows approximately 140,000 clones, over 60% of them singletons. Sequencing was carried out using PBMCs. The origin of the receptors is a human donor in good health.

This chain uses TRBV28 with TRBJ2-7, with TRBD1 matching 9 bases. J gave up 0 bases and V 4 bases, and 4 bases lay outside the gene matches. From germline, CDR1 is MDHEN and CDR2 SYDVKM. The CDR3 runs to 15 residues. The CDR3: CASSSAGQGSYEQYF. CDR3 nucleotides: TGTGCCAGCAGTTCTGCGGGACAGGGCTCCTACGAGCAGTACTTC.

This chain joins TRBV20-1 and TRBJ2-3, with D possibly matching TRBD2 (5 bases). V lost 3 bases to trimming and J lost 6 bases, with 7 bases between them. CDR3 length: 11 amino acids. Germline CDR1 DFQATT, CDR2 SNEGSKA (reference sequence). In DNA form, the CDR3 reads TGCAGTGCTAGCGGAGGTGATACGCAGTATTTT. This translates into CSASGGDTQYF.